The sequence of this T cell receptor beta chain was determined in a study of blood T cells in healthy people across ages (dated by TCRdb to about 2015). Concerning the study at large: In model experiments, template switching captured roughly one uniquely barcoded TCR beta cDNA molecule for every two T cells. To avoid experimental bias, donors of different ages were spread randomly across the sequencing lanes. The study analyzed two additional independent replicas of 1 million unique cDNA reads from the same blood draw for two donors, one aged 18 to 30 and one aged 80 or older. Donors were grouped into four age groups: young (average 16 years), middle-aged (39), aged (around 60) and long-lived (approximately 81). Using deep sequencing normalized with unique cDNA molecular identifiers, the study measured how TCR beta repertoire diversity changes with age. Overall results and qualifications from the work: Bulk unsorted PBMC profiling prevented conclusive comparison of naive and antigen-experienced compartments. The CMV infection status of donors was not known, potentially confounding age-related changes in expanded clonotypes. Observed TCR beta diversity per million T cells fell roughly linearly with age, and a significant reduction was already apparent by age roughly 41. The long-lived group showed more naive CD4+ T cells, fewer expanded clones and increased TCR diversity than the aged group, suggesting age selection. Estimates of total diversity based on one million sequenced T cells were regarded as lower bounds and as underestimates. A strong correlation was found between observed TCR beta diversity and the percentage of naive T cells measured by flow cytometry.

From the cysteine through the phenylalanine, the CDR3 covers 15 amino acids. The DNA shown is the 45-base CDR3, in frame from base 1. CDR1 and CDR2 are drawn from the germline V gene (reference sequence): DFQATT, SNEGSKA. V is clipped by 8 bases and J by 2 bases, and the sequence between their germline boundaries is 21 bases long. The approximately 39 donors, aged about 6 to 100 years, were systemically healthy Caucasian individuals from Russia. Each donor gave ten milliliters of peripheral blood, collected into EDTA-treated Vacutainer tubes. Ficoll-Paque density-gradient centrifugation was used to isolate PBMCs, with at least 6.5 million per sample. Trizol reagent was used to extract total RNA from the PBMCs, yielding at least 6 micrograms per sample. For every donor, an aliquot of PBMCs went through flow cytometry to measure the percentages of naive CD45RAhigh/CD27high T cells. A note on this clonotype: This clone's antigen is unknown. No quality values exist for individual bases; no much larger clone is one base distant.

Libraries were made using 5' RACE. Instrument on record: Illumina HiSeq 2500. A second about 6 to 11 cycle PCR used a sample-barcoded 5' primer and a J-beta primer mix. A template-switch 5' adaptor carrying 12 random nucleotides introduced a unique molecular identifier onto each TCR beta cDNA molecule. Each sample yielded at least 3 million CDR3-containing paired-end reads. The Mint cDNA synthesis kit, primed by a TRBC-specific oligonucleotide, was used to synthesize first-strand cDNA from all RNA. Following uracil-DNA glycosylase treatment, all cDNA underwent a first 18-cycle PCR with the universal primers M1SS and BC2_uni_R. Concerning the study's data processing: Each sample was normalized by randomly selecting 1 million high-quality reads, each carrying a distinct molecular identifier. Instead of being binned into consensus sequences, reads with shared molecular identifiers were discarded. CDR3 identification, clonotype clustering and error correction used MiTCR with a Q25 quality threshold and the strictest error-elimination algorithm. A nonparametric unseen species model with Euler transformation was used to estimate a lower bound on total TCR beta diversity. TCRdb reprocessing: public reads trimmed at Q25 with fastp, clones called with MiXCR, in-frame beta chains kept. Identical CDR3 protein sequences are pooled into one entry, listed with their most common genes and DNA. TCRdb, not the original authors, processed these V and J calls. For this sample there are about 1.8 million distinct CDR3 sequences; about 49% appear just once. The biggest ten clones account for approximately 2.1% of the sample.

This clonotype originated in a woman aged 40 to 50 in good health. The chain employs TRBV20-1 and TRBJ2-5; the D gene is perhaps TRBD2, on 6 matching bases. Sequenced input: blood. The CDR3 is CSWRDALKPQETQYF. The nucleotides read TGCAGTTGGAGGGATGCCCTGAAACCGCAAGAGACCCAGTACTTC.